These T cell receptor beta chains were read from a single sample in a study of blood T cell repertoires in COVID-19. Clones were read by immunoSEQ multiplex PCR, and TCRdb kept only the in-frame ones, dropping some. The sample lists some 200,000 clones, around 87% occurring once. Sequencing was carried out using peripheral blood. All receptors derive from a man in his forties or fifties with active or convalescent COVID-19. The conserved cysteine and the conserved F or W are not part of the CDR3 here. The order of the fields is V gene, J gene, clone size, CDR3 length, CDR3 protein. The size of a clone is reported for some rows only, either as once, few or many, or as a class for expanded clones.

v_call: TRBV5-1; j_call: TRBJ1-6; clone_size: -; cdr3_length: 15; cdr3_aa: ASSLRTTAGAGSPLH
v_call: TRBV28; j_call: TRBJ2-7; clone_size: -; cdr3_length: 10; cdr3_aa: ASTPTTYEQY
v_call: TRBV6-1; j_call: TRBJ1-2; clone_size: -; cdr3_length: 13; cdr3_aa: ASSEAGAYENGYT
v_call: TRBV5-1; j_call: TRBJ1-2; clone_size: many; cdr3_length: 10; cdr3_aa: ASSPGQGTGT
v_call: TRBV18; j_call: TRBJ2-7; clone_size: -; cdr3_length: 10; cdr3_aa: ASSPDSSEQY
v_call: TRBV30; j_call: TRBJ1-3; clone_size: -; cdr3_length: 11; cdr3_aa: AWTPSSLNTIY
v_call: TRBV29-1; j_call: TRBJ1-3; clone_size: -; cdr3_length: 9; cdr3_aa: SVISGNTIY
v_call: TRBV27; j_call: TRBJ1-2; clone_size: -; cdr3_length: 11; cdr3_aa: ASSWTGVARYT
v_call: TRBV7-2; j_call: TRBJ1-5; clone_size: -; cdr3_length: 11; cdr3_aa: ASSPRGDQPQH
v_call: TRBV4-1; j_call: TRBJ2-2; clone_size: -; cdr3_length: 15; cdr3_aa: ASSPGLARSGTGELF
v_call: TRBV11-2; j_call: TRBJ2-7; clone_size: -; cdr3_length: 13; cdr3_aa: ASSLELAGDYEQY
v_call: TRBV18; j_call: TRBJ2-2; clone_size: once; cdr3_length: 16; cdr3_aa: ASSPRAAGGTNTGELF
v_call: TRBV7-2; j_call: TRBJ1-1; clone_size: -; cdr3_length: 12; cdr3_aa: ASSSGQRNTEAF
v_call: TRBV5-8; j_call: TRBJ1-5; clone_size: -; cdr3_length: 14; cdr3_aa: ASSAGATGGRQPQH
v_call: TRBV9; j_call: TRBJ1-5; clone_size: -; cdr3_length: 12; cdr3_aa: ASSVAGGNQPQH
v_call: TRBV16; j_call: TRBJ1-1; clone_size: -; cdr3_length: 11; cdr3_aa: ASSQGRQAEAF
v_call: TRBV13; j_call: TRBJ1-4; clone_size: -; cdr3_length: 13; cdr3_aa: ASSLRYTTSEKLF
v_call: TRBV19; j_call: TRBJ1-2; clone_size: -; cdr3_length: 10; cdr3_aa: AGSRGNYGYT
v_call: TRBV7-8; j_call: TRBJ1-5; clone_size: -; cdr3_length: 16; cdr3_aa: ASSPDRTPVYSNQPQH
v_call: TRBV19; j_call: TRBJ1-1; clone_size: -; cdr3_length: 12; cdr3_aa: ASMRTGKGTEAF
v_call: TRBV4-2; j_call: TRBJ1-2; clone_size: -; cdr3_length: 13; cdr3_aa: ASSQESGQGRGYT
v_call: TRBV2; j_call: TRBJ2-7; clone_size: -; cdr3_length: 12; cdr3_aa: ASVRDRGPSEQY
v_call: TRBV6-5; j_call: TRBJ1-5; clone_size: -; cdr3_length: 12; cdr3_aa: ATQLHRGDQPQH
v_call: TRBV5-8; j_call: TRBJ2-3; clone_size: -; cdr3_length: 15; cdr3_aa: ASSGGLIAGGTDTQY
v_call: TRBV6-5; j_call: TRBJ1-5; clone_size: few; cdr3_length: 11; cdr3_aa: ATRDRTNQPQH
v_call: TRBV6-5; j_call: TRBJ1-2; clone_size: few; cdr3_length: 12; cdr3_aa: ASSSRGRNYGYT
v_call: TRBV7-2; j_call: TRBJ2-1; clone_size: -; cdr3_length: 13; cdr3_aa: ASSPGTSGGAGQF
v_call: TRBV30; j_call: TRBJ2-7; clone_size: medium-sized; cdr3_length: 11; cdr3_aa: AWSVGTSYEQY
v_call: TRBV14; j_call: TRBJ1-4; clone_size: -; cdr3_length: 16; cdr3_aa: ASSQIEKGAATNEKLF
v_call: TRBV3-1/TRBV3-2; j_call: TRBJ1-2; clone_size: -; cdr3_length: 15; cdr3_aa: ASSQAAGWGRSDGYT
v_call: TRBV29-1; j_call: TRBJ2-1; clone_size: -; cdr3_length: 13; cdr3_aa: SVETSGGVPNEQF
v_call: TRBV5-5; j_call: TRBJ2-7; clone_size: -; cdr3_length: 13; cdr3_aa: ASSLEGLGNYEQY
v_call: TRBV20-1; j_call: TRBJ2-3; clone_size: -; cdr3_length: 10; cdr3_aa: SASQNTDTQY
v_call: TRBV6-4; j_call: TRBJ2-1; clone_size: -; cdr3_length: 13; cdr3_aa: ASSDAASPANEQF
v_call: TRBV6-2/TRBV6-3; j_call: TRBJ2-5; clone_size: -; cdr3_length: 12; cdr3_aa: ASSPQGAQETQY
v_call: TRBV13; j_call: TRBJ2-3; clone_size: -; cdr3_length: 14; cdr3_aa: ASSLTGTGVTDTQY
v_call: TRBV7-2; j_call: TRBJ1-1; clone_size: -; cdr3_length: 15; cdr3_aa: ASSLAPAGARKTEAF
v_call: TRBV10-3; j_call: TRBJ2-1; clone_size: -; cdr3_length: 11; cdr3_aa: AISLDSYNEQF
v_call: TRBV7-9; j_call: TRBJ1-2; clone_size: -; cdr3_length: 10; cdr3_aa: ASSLGLDGYT
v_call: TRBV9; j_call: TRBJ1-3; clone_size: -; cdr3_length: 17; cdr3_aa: ASSVESLGQGNPGHTIY
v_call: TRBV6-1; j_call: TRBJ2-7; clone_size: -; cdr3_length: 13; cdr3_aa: ASGITKGSVYEQY
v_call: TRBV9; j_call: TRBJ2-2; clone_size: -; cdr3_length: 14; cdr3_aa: ASTPGQGLNTGELF
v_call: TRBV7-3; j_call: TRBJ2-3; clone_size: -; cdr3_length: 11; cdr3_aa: ASSSSGLQGQY
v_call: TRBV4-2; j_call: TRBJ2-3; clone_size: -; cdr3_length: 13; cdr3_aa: ASSQDWPSTDTQY
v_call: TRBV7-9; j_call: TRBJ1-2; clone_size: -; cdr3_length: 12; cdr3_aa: ASSLRQGNYGYT
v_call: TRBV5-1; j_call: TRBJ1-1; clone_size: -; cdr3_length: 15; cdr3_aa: ASSLVGRQGLNTEAF